This TCR beta chain was identified during a study of cytomegalovirus exposure and HLA in healthy donors. The PCR was carried out with 60 Vbeta primers and 13 Jbeta primers. Measured with immunoSEQ multiplex PCR; TCRdb has only the in-frame clones, and not every one. This sample has about 160,000 clones, with about 85% found just once. The table lists this clone with a count of one. In germline, CDR1 is MGHRA, CDR2 YSYEKL. Trimming left V 4 bases short and J 3 bases short, with 12 bases between. The CDR3 spans 14 residues. Material: PBMCs. The V and J genes are TRBV4-1 and TRBJ1-2; D is possibly TRBD1 (5 bases). This clonotype originated in a man aged 18 to 30 in good health and CMV-seropositive. In nucleotides, the CDR3 is TGCGCCAGCAGCCCCGGTCAGGGTGACTATGGCTACACCTTC. This encodes CASSPGQGDYGYTF.